These T cell receptor beta chains were read from a single sample in a study of CD8 T cells in ankylosing spondylitis. TCRdb recomputed calls from the 5' RACE reads with MiXCR, one row per CDR3 protein. This table holds 50,000 to 60,000 distinct CDR3 sequences, approximately 8% found once. The specimen was blood, either unsorted or a sorted T cell fraction (not recorded which). The receptors stem from a female donor with ankylosing spondylitis or in good health (not recorded which). The CDR3 runs from the conserved cysteine through the conserved F or W. Each record gives: CDR3 DNA, CDR3 protein, D gene, V gene, J gene, clone size. A D gene is named only where the DNA matches it firmly. Clone size appears in some rows only: once, few, many, or a class for an expanded clone.

DNA: TGCAGTGCCCAGGGACAGGGGTTGGCCGGGGAGCTGTTTTTT
CDR3: CSAQGQGLAGELFF
D: TRBD1
V: TRBV20-1
J: TRBJ2-2
size: medium-sized

DNA: TGCGCCAGCAGCTTGGGACCGTCAAACACCGGGGAGCTGTTTTTT
CDR3: CASSLGPSNTGELFF
D: -
V: TRBV5-1
J: TRBJ2-2
size: few

DNA: TGCGCCAGCAGCTTGTACACCCGTATCCAAGAGACCCAGTACTTC
CDR3: CASSLYTRIQETQYF
D: -
V: TRBV5-1
J: TRBJ2-5
size: many

DNA: TGTGCCAGCAGTTACTTTACTCCGGGACAGGGTGATGAGCAGTTCTTC
CDR3: CASSYFTPGQGDEQFF
D: TRBD1
V: TRBV6-5
J: TRBJ2-1
size: many

DNA: TGCAGTGCTAAGGGACAGGCTCAATCTTACACTGAAGCTTTCTTT
CDR3: CSAKGQAQSYTEAFF
D: TRBD1
V: TRBV20-1
J: TRBJ1-1
size: many

DNA: TGTGCCATGGGCCCAGGGACAGGGGGCTACGAGCAGTACTTC
CDR3: CAMGPGTGGYEQYF
D: TRBD1
V: TRBV4-2
J: TRBJ2-7
size: -

DNA: TGTGCCATCAGTGAGTCGACGGGGAAAGAGACCCAGTACTTC
CDR3: CAISESTGKETQYF
D: -
V: TRBV10-3
J: TRBJ2-5
size: many

DNA: TGTGCCAGCAGTTACCGAGGACTTTTCACCGGGGAGCTGTTTTTT
CDR3: CASSYRGLFTGELFF
D: -
V: TRBV6-5
J: TRBJ2-2
size: many

DNA: TGTGCCATCAGTGGGGGACAGGGCCTCTATGGCTACACCTTC
CDR3: CAISGGQGLYGYTF
D: TRBD1
V: TRBV10-3
J: TRBJ1-2
size: many

DNA: TGTGCCAACAAAAGGACTAGCGGGTTCCAAGAGACCCAGTACTTC
CDR3: CANKRTSGFQETQYF
D: TRBD2
V: TRBV7-8
J: TRBJ2-5
size: few

DNA: TGCGCCAGCAGCTTGGGACGTGATGAAAAACTGTTTTTT
CDR3: CASSLGRDEKLFF
D: -
V: TRBV5-1
J: TRBJ1-4
size: many

DNA: TGTGCCAGCAGCTTCGGACAGGCCATTACTAGCACAGATACGCAGTATTTT
CDR3: CASSFGQAITSTDTQYF
D: TRBD1
V: TRBV11-2
J: TRBJ2-3
size: many

DNA: TGTGCCAGCAGCGTGACGGGACAGCATACGCAGTATTTT
CDR3: CASSVTGQHTQYF
D: TRBD1
V: TRBV9
J: TRBJ2-3
size: many

DNA: TGTGCCATCGGGCAGGGGGCCGGTCAGCCCCAGCATTTT
CDR3: CAIGQGAGQPQHF
D: TRBD1
V: TRBV10-3
J: TRBJ1-5
size: many

DNA: TGTGCCAGCAGTCGATTCCCGACAGGGCCTTTTGACTATGGCTACACCTTC
CDR3: CASSRFPTGPFDYGYTF
D: TRBD1
V: TRBV28
J: TRBJ1-2
size: many

DNA: TGTGCCACGCGCAGAGGGGGCTCCCCTGAAGCTTTCTTT
CDR3: CATRRGGSPEAFF
D: TRBD1
V: TRBV6-2/TRBV6-3
J: TRBJ1-1
size: many

DNA: TGTGCCATCAGACCCGACAGGGGAGACTATGGCTACACCTTC
CDR3: CAIRPDRGDYGYTF
D: TRBD1
V: TRBV10-3
J: TRBJ1-2
size: many

DNA: TGCAGTGCTAGATTCGACAGGGCCCGAAGCTCTGGGGCCAACGTCCTGACTTTC
CDR3: CSARFDRARSSGANVLTF
D: TRBD1
V: TRBV20-1
J: TRBJ2-6
size: many

DNA: TGCAGTGCTTGGGACGGAAGAGGGCAGCCCCAGCATTTT
CDR3: CSAWDGRGQPQHF
D: -
V: TRBV20-1
J: TRBJ1-5
size: many

DNA: TGCGCCAGCAGCTTGTCTGTGGGCAGGACTAATGAAAAACTGTTTTTT
CDR3: CASSLSVGRTNEKLFF
D: -
V: TRBV5-1
J: TRBJ1-4
size: -

DNA: TGCAGCGTTGGGACGAACACTGAAGCTTTCTTT
CDR3: CSVGTNTEAFF
D: -
V: TRBV29-1
J: TRBJ1-1
size: many

DNA: TGTGCCAGCAGCCAACCAGGGGGGGACATGAACACTGAAGCTTTCTTT
CDR3: CASSQPGGDMNTEAFF
D: TRBD1
V: TRBV7-6
J: TRBJ1-1
size: many

DNA: TGCGCCAGCAGCTTGAGGGGGGTACCAACGAACACTGAAGCTTTCTTT
CDR3: CASSLRGVPTNTEAFF
D: -
V: TRBV5-1
J: TRBJ1-1
size: many

DNA: TGCGCCAGCAGTTGGGACCTACCCTATCCCCAGCATTTT
CDR3: CASSWDLPYPQHF
D: -
V: TRBV5-1
J: TRBJ1-5
size: -

DNA: TGCAGTGCCAAGATTTTGGAGGCTTTCTTT
CDR3: CSAKILEAFF
D: -
V: TRBV20-1
J: TRBJ1-1
size: many

DNA: TGCGCCAGCAGTGAGGGGGCAGGGGACTTAGCCAAAAACATTCAGTACTTC
CDR3: CASSEGAGDLAKNIQYF
D: -
V: TRBV10-2
J: TRBJ2-4
size: -

DNA: TGTGCCAGCAGTCCCGGACAGTTAAGCAATCAGCCCCAGCATTTT
CDR3: CASSPGQLSNQPQHF
D: -
V: TRBV6-1
J: TRBJ1-5
size: many

DNA: TGCGCCAGCAGCTTGGCCCCCGCCGCTTCCTACAATGAGCAGTTCTTC
CDR3: CASSLAPAASYNEQFF
D: -
V: TRBV5-1
J: TRBJ2-1
size: many

DNA: TGCGCCAGCAGCCCGGGGACAGGGGGCGACTATGGCTACACCTTC
CDR3: CASSPGTGGDYGYTF
D: TRBD1
V: TRBV5-1
J: TRBJ1-2
size: many

DNA: TGTGCCAGCTCACCCCCGGCTAGCGGGGGGGAGGGTGAGCAGTTCTTC
CDR3: CASSPPASGGEGEQFF
D: TRBD2
V: TRBV18
J: TRBJ2-1
size: -

DNA: TGCAGTGCCCCTCACGCGTCGGGGGCAGACAATGAGCAGTTCTTC
CDR3: CSAPHASGADNEQFF
D: -
V: TRBV20-1
J: TRBJ2-1
size: many

DNA: TGTGCCAGCAGGCCCCCGGCCAAAAACATTCAGTACTTC
CDR3: CASRPPAKNIQYF
D: -
V: TRBV28
J: TRBJ2-4
size: many

DNA: TGTGCCAGCAGCTTAGCTTCAGAGGGGGTTTCATACGAGCAGTACTTC
CDR3: CASSLASEGVSYEQYF
D: -
V: TRBV7-2
J: TRBJ2-7
size: -

DNA: TGTGCCAGCAGTTTCCCAGGGCAAGAGACCCAGTACTTC
CDR3: CASSFPGQETQYF
D: -
V: TRBV12-3/TRBV12-4
J: TRBJ2-5
size: many

DNA: TGCGCCAGCAGCGCCGCGGGGGGGCATTACAATGAGCAGTTCTTC
CDR3: CASSAAGGHYNEQFF
D: TRBD2
V: TRBV5-1
J: TRBJ2-1
size: many

DNA: TGCGCCAGCAGCTTGGGAGGCGGCCGACAAAGTGGCTACACCTTC
CDR3: CASSLGGGRQSGYTF
D: -
V: TRBV5-1
J: TRBJ1-2
size: many

DNA: TGTGCCACCAGTGCCGGGACAGGCGGGGGCTACACCTTC
CDR3: CATSAGTGGGYTF
D: TRBD1
V: TRBV24-1
J: TRBJ1-2
size: many

DNA: TGTGCCAGCAGCAACTTGGGACAGGGGGCCTACAATGAGCAGTTCTTC
CDR3: CASSNLGQGAYNEQFF
D: TRBD1
V: TRBV7-9
J: TRBJ2-1
size: many

DNA: TGCAGTGCTAGACTGCGGTATGGCTACACCTTC
CDR3: CSARLRYGYTF
D: -
V: TRBV20-1
J: TRBJ1-2
size: many

DNA: TGCGCCAGCAGCTTATCCGCGGGGGGGCCAGACAATGAGCAGTTCTTC
CDR3: CASSLSAGGPDNEQFF
D: TRBD2
V: TRBV5-1
J: TRBJ2-1
size: many

DNA: TGTGCCAGCAGCCGAACGTGGCGGGAAGAGACCCAGTACTTC
CDR3: CASSRTWREETQYF
D: -
V: TRBV7-9
J: TRBJ2-5
size: -

DNA: TGTGCCTGGAGTGTAATACAGGGGTGGAACGAGCAGTACTTC
CDR3: CAWSVIQGWNEQYF
D: TRBD1
V: TRBV30
J: TRBJ2-7
size: many

DNA: TGCAGCGTTGAAGACAGCTTTAACTATGGCTACACCTTC
CDR3: CSVEDSFNYGYTF
D: -
V: TRBV29-1
J: TRBJ1-2
size: many

DNA: TGTGCCAGCAACTCACAGGTGGCCACAGATACGCAGTATTTT
CDR3: CASNSQVATDTQYF
D: -
V: TRBV7-2
J: TRBJ2-3
size: -

DNA: TGCGCCAGCAGCTTGGGTGGGGGTGCTGGCTACACCTTC
CDR3: CASSLGGGAGYTF
D: -
V: TRBV5-1
J: TRBJ1-2
size: many

DNA: TGCAGTGCATCGACAGGGTTCTCACCCTACAATGAGCAGTTCTTC
CDR3: CSASTGFSPYNEQFF
D: TRBD1
V: TRBV20-1
J: TRBJ2-1
size: many

DNA: TGTGCCAGCAGCTTAAATGGGCAGAATGAAGAGACCCAGTACTTC
CDR3: CASSLNGQNEETQYF
D: -
V: TRBV7-9
J: TRBJ2-5
size: few

DNA: TGTGCCAGCAGCTTAGGTCTGGGCGGGGTGTCAGATACGCAGTATTTT
CDR3: CASSLGLGGVSDTQYF
D: -
V: TRBV7-2
J: TRBJ2-3
size: -

DNA: TGCGCCAGCAGCTTTCCGACTAGTTACGAGACCCAGTACTTC
CDR3: CASSFPTSYETQYF
D: -
V: TRBV5-1
J: TRBJ2-5
size: many

DNA: TGTGCCACCAGTGACGATCATACGCAGTATTTT
CDR3: CATSDDHTQYF
D: -
V: TRBV24-1
J: TRBJ2-3
size: many

DNA: TGCGCCAGCGGTTCAGGAAGTTCACCCCTCCACTTT
CDR3: CASGSGSSPLHF
D: -
V: TRBV5-1
J: TRBJ1-6
size: -

DNA: TGTGCCAGCAGCCCCCTGGGGTCCCCCAAAGAGGAAAAACTGTTTTTT
CDR3: CASSPLGSPKEEKLFF
D: -
V: TRBV2
J: TRBJ1-4
size: many

DNA: TGTGCCAGCAGCTTACAGGGGTTGGGCACTGAAGCTTTCTTT
CDR3: CASSLQGLGTEAFF
D: -
V: TRBV7-6
J: TRBJ1-1
size: many

DNA: TGCAGCTCTGGAGCGGGGGGGCGGGCAGATACGCAGTATTTT
CDR3: CSSGAGGRADTQYF
D: TRBD2
V: TRBV29-1
J: TRBJ2-3
size: -

DNA: TGTGCCATCAGTGACGGGGTTCGCACTGAAGCTTTCTTT
CDR3: CAISDGVRTEAFF
D: -
V: TRBV10-3
J: TRBJ1-1
size: many

DNA: TGCGCCAGCAGCGTTCAGGGGACGGGGAATGAAAAACTGTTTTTT
CDR3: CASSVQGTGNEKLFF
D: -
V: TRBV5-1
J: TRBJ1-4
size: many

DNA: TGTGCCAGCACCGACGGTTATAGCAATCAGCCCCAGCATTTT
CDR3: CASTDGYSNQPQHF
D: -
V: TRBV2
J: TRBJ1-5
size: -

DNA: TGCAGTGTCGGCATCTCTGGCTACACCTTC
CDR3: CSVGISGYTF
D: -
V: TRBV20-1
J: TRBJ1-2
size: many

DNA: TGTGCCAGCAGCCCCCTCCCTCCCGGGACTAGGACCTCCTTTTACAATGAGCAGTTCTTC
CDR3: CASSPLPPGTRTSFYNEQFF
D: TRBD2
V: TRBV3-1
J: TRBJ2-1
size: -